This TCR beta chain appears in the sequencing data of a study of CD8+ T cells in alopecia areata. This clone was recorded once. J lost 7 bases, V lost 2 bases, and 5 bases had no gene match. CDR1 is SGHDN, CDR2 FVKESK, per germline. This CDR3 has 14 amino acids. Following extraction, RNA underwent reverse transcription to cDNA, which served as the sequencing template. Here immunoSEQ multiplex PCR was the method, and the copy in TCRdb shows in-frame clones only, minus some. The sample contains over 70,000 clones, around 60% of which appear only once. The treatment is: oral pan-JAK inhibitor, 5-10 mg twice daily.

Sequenced material: CD8+ T cells sorted from blood, taken at week 24, from a patient treated with tofacitinib. The V call is TRBV14, the J call TRBJ1-2; 9 bases line up with TRBD1. This clonotype was obtained from a human donor with alopecia areata. The CDR3: CASSQSTGGIGYTF. The CDR3 nucleotides are TGTGCCAGCAGCCAATCGACAGGGGGTATTGGCTACACCTTC.